This TCR beta chain originates from a study of blood T cell repertoires in COVID-19. At the level of the study: COVID-19 samples collected from the United States, Italy and Spain covered acute and convalescent phases. The analysed material was cDNA or gDNA that came from T cells, B-cell-depleted T cells, or PBMCs.

Trimming shortened V by 7 bases and J by 0 bases, and 6 bases separated the two germline ends. The CDR3 is 11 residues long. Germline lookup yields CDR1 DFQATT and CDR2 SNEGSKA (reference sequence). How the authors handled the data: Amplification with reference gene primers provided the estimates of nucleated cell counts. The repertoire was sequenced with immunoSEQ multiplex PCR; TCRdb's copy has only in-frame clones and lacks some. Clonal size and the V and J genes are those of that table, whereas D and trimming came from the DNA. The repertoire holds roughly 200,000 clones, with 78% as singletons. This sequence joins TRBV20-1 and TRBJ1-2; no definite D call. Material: peripheral blood. This TCR was recovered from a woman at least 80 years old with active or convalescent COVID-19. The DNA of the CDR3 is TGCAGTGTTTTCGCTAACTATGGCTACACCTTC. Amino acid sequence: CSVFANYGYTF.